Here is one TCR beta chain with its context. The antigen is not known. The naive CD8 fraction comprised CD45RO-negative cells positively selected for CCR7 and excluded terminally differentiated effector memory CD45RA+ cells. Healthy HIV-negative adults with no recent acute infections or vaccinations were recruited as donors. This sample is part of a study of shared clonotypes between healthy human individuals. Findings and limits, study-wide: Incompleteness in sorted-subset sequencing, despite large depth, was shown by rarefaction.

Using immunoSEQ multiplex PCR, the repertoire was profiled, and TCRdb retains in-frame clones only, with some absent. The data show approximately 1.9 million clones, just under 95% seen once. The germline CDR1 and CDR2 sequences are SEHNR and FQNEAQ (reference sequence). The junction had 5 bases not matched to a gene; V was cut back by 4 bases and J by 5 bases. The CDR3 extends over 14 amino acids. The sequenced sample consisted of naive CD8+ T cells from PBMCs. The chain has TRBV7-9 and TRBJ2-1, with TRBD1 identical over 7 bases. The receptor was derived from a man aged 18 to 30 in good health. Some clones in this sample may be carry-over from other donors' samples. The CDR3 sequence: CASSSRDRHNEQFF. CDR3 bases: TGTGCCAGCAGCTCAAGGGACAGACACAATGAGCAGTTCTTC.